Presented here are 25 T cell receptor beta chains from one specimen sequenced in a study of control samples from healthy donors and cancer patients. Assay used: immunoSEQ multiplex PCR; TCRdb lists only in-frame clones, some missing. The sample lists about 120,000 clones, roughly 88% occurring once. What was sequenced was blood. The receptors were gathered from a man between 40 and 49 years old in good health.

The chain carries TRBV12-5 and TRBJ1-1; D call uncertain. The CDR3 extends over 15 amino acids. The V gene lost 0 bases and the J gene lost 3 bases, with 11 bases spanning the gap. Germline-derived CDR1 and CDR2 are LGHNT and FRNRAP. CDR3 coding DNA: TGTGCTAGTGGTTTGGTACTGACTGGAGACACTGAAGCTTTCTTT. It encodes CASGLVLTGDTEAFF.

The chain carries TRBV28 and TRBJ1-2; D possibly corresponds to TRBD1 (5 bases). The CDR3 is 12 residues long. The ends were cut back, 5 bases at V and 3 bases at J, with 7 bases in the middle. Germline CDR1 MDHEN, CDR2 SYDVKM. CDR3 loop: CASSGHYYGYTF. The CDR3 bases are TGTGCCAGCAGTGGACACTACTATGGCTACACCTTC.

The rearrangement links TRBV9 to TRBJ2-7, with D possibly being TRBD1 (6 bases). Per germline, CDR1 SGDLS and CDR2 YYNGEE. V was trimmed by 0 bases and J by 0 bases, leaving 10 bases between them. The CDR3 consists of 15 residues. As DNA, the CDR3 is TGTGCCAGCAGCGTAGGACAGGACAGCTCCTACGAGCAGTACTTC. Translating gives CASSVGQDSSYEQYF.

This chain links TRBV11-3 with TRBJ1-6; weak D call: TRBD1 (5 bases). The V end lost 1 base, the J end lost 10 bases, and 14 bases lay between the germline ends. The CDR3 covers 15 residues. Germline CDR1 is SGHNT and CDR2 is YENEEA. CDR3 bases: TGTGCCAGCAGCTTAGGGGGGAGATCCAACTCACCCCTCCACTTT. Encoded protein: CASSLGGRSNSPLHF.

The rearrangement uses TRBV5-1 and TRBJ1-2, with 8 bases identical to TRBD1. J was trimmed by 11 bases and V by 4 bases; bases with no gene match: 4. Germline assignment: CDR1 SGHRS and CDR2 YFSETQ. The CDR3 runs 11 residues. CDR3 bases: TGCGCCAGCAGCGGACAGGGCGGTTACACCTTC. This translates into CASSGQGGYTF.

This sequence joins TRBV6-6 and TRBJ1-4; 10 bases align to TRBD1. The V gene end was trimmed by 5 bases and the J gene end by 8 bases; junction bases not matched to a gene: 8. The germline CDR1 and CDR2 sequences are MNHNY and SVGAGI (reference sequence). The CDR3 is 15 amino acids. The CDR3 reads CASSTRQGAQEKLFF. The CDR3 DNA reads TGTGCCAGCAGTACCCGACAGGGGGCGCAGGAAAAACTGTTTTTT.

CDR3 sequence (DNA): TGCGCCAGCAGCCAAACCCTTAATGAAAAACTGTTTTTT. Protein product: CASSQTLNEKLFF. The chain couples TRBV4-1 to TRBJ1-4, with no clear D. Between the trimmed V and J ends, which lost 2 bases and 4 bases, there was a span of 5 bases. This CDR3 region has 13 residues. Germline values: CDR1 MGHRA, CDR2 YSYEKL.

The CDR3 reads CASSPPPGLAGWETQYF. CDR3 coding DNA: TGTGCCAGCAGCCCCCCCCCGGGACTAGCGGGGTGGGAGACCCAGTACTTC. The chain employs TRBV7-8 and TRBJ2-5, with TRBD2 matching 13 bases. The V and J ends lost 5 bases and 5 bases, in that order; junction bases with no gene match: 11. Germline CDR1 reads SGHVS; CDR2 reads FQNEAQ. The CDR3 length is 17 residues.

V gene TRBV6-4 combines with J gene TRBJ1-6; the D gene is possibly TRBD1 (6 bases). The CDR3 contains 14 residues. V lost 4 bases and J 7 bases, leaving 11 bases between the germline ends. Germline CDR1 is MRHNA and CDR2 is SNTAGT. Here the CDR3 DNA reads TGTGCCAGCAGTGCCGGGGGCCGGAATTCACCCCTCCACTTT. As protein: CASSAGGRNSPLHF.

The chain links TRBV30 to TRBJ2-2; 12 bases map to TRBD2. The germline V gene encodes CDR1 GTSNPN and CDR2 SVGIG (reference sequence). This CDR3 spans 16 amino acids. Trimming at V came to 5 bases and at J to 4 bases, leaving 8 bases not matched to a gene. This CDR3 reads CAWEAPSGGATGELFF. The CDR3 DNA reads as TGTGCCTGGGAAGCTCCTAGCGGGGGGGCCACCGGGGAGCTGTTTTTT.

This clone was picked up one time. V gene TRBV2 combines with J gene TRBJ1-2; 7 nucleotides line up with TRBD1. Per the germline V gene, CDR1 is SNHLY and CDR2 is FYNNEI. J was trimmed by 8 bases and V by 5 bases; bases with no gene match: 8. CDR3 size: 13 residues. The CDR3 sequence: CASSTPTGRGYTF. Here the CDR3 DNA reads TGTGCCAGCAGTACGCCGACAGGGAGAGGCTACACCTTC.

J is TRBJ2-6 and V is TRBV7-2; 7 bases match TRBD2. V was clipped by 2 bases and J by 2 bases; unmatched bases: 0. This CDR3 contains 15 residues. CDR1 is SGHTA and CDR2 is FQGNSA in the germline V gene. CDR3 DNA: TGTGCCAGCAGCTTACGGGAGGCTGGGGCCAACGTCCTGACTTTC. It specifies CASSLREAGANVLTF. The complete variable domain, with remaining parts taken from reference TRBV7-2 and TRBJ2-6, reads GAGVSQSPSNKVTEKGKDVELRCDPISGHTALYWYRQSLGQGLEFLIYFQGNSAPDKSGLPSDRFSAERTGGSVSTLTIQRTQQEDSAVYLCASSLREAGANVLTFGAGSRLTVL.

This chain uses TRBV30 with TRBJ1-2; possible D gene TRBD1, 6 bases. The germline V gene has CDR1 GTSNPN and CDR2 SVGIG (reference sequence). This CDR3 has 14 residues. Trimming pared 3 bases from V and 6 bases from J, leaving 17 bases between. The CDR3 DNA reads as TGTGCCTGGAGCCGAGGAGGGGGTAATAATGGCTACACCTTC. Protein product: CAWSRGGGNNGYTF. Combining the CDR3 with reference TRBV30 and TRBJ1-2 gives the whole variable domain SQTIHQWPATLVQPVGSPLSLECTVEGTSNPNLYWYRQAAGRGLQLLFYSVGIGQISSEVPQNLSASRPQDRQFILSSKKLLLSDSGFYLCAWSRGGGNNGYTFGSGTRLTVV.

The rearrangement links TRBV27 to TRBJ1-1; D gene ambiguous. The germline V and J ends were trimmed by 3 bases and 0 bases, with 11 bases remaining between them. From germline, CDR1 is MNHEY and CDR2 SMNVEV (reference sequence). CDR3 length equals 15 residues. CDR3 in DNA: TGTGCCAGCAGTTTTGGGTCGGATTTGAACACTGAAGCTTTCTTT. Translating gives CASSFGSDLNTEAFF.

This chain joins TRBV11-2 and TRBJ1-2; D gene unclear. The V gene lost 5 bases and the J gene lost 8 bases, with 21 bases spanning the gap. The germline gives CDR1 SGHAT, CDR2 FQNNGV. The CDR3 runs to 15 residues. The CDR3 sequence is CASSTLVVVSSGYTF. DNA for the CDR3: TGTGCCAGCAGCACCCTCGTGGTTGTTAGTTCCGGCTACACCTTC.

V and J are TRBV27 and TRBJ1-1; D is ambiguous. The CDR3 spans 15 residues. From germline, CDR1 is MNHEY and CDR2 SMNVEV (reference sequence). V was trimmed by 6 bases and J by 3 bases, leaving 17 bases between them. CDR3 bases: TGTGCCAGCAGACAGAATGGCGCGGTGGACACTGAAGCTTTCTTT. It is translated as CASRQNGAVDTEAFF.

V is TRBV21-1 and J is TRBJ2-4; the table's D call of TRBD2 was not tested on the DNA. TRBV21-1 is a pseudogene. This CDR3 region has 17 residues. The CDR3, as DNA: TGTGCCAGCAGCAGCCCTAAGGGAGTCTGGGCCAAAAACATTCAGTACTTC. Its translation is CASSSPKGVWAKNIQYF.

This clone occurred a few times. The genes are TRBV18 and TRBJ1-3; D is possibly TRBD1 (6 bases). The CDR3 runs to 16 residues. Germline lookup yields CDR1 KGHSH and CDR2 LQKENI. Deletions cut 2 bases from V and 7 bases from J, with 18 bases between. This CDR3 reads CASSPMDRLTGNTIYF. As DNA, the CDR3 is TGTGCCAGCTCACCAATGGACAGATTAACCGGGAACACCATATATTTT.

The CDR3 coding sequence is TGTGCCAGCAGTCGGGACAGGGGTTACACTGAAGCTTTCTTT. Its protein product is CASSRDRGYTEAFF. This chain joins TRBV25-1 and TRBJ1-1, with 10 bases lining up with TRBD1. The V gene's germline CDR1 is MGHDK and CDR2 SYGVNS. The CDR3 contains 14 residues. V lost 5 bases, J lost 3 bases, and 3 bases stayed unmatched.

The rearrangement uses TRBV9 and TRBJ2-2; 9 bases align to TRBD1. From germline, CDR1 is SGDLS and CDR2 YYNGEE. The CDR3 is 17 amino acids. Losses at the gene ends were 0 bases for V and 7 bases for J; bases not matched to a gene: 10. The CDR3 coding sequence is TGTGCCAGCAGCGTAGGATCCACAGGGGGCGCGAACGGGGAGCTGTTTTTT. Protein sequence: CASSVGSTGGANGELFF.

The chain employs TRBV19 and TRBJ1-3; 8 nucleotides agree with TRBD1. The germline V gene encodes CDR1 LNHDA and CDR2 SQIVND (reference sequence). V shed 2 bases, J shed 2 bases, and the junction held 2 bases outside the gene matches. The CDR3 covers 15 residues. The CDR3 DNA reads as TGTGCCAGTAGTATATCACAGGGGGCTGGAAACACCATATATTTT. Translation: CASSISQGAGNTIYF. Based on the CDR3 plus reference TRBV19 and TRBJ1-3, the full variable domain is DGGITQSPKYLFRKEGQNVTLSCEQNLNHDAMYWYRQDPGQGLRLIYYSQIVNDFQKGDIAEGYSVSREKKESFPLTVTSAQKNPTAFYLCASSISQGAGNTIYFGEGSWLTVV.

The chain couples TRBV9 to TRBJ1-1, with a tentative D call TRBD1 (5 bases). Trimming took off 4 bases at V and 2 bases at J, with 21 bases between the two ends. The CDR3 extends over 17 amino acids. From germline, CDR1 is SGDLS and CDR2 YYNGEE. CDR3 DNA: TGTGCCAGCAGCCCGGACCCCCAGGGACCGTCAAACACTGAAGCTTTCTTT. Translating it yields CASSPDPQGPSNTEAFF.

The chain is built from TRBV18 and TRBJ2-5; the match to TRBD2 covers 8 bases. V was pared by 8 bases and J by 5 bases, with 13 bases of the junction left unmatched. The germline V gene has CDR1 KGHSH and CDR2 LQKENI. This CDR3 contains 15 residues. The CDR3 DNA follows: TGTGCCAGCCTCAGGGTAGCGGGGTCACTGGAGACCCAGTACTTC. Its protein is CASLRVAGSLETQYF.

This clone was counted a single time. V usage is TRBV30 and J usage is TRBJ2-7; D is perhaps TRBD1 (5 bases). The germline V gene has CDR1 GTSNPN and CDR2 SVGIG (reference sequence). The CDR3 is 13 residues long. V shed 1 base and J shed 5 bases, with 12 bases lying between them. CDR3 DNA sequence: TGTGCCTGGAGTGACCAGGGTTACAACGAGCAGTACTTC. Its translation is CAWSDQGYNEQYF.

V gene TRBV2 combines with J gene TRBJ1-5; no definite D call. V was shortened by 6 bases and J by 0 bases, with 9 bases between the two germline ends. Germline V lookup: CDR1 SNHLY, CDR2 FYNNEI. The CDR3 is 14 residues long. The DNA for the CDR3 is TGTGCCAGCAGCGAACTAATTAGCAATCAGCCCCAGCATTTT. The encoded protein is CASSELISNQPQHF.